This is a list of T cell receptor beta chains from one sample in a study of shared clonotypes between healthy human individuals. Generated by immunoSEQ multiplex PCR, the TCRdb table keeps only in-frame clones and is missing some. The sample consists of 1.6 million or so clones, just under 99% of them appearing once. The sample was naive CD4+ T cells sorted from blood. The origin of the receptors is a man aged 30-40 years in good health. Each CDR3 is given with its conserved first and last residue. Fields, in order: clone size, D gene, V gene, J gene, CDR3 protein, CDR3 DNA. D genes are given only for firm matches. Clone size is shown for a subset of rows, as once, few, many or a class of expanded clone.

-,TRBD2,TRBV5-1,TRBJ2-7,CASSLEGRAGGYEQYF,TGCGCCAGCAGCTTGGAGGGGAGAGCGGGGGGATACGAGCAGTACTTC
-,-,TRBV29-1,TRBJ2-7,CSVELHSYEQYF,TGCAGCGTGGAACTGCACTCCTACGAGCAGTACTTC
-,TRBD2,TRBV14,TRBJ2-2,CASSQTSGGGTGELFF,TGTGCCAGCAGCCAAACTAGCGGGGGTGGCACCGGGGAGCTGTTTTTT
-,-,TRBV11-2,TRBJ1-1,CASSLAVVGVAFF,TGTGCCAGCAGCTTAGCCGTCGTCGGGGTAGCTTTCTTT
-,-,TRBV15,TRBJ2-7,CATSRANLWAQDLVEQYF,TGTGCCACCAGCAGGGCCAATTTGTGGGCCCAGGACCTCGTCGAGCAGTACTTC
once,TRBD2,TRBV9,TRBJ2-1,CASSLPGLATTEQFF,TGTGCCAGCAGTCTACCGGGACTAGCAACGACCGAGCAGTTCTTC
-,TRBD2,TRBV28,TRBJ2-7,CASSFPSGSRYEQYF,TGTGCCAGCAGCTTTCCTAGCGGAAGCCGCTACGAGCAGTACTTC
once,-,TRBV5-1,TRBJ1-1,CASSLGGSNSEAFF,TGCGCCAGCAGCTTGGGTGGCAGTAACTCTGAAGCTTTCTTT
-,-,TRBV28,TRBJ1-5,CASGTGTLHQPQHF,TGTGCCAGCGGTACCGGGACCCTTCATCAGCCCCAGCATTTT
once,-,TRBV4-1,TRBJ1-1,CASSQPQRSVAFF,TGCGCCAGCAGCCAACCCCAAAGGTCAGTAGCTTTCTTT
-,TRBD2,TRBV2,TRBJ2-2,CASSEDSGKGELFF,TGTGCCAGCAGTGAGGATAGCGGGAAAGGGGAGCTGTTTTTT
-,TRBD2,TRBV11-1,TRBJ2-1,CASRGLALNEQFF,TGTGCCAGCAGAGGACTAGCGCTGAATGAGCAGTTCTTC
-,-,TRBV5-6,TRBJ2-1,CASTYGYASYNEQFF,TGTGCCAGCACCTACGGATACGCCTCCTACAATGAGCAGTTCTTC
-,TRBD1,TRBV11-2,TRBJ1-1,CASSSQGGDSEAFF,TGTGCCAGCAGCTCCCAGGGGGGCGACTCTGAAGCTTTCTTT
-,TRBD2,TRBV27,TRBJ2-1,CASRWGAGPYNEQFF,TGTGCCAGCAGATGGGGAGCGGGGCCTTACAATGAGCAGTTCTTC
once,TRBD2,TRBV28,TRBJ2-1,CASSLGLAGGSEQFF,TGTGCCAGCAGTCTGGGACTAGCGGGAGGAAGTGAGCAGTTCTTC
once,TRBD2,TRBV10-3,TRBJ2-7,CAITRLAGEYEQYF,TGTGCCATCACCCGACTAGCGGGAGAGTACGAGCAGTACTTC
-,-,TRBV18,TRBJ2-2,CASSPFVGGGGVTGELFF,TGTGCCAGCTCACCTTTCGTCGGGGGAGGTGGTGTCACCGGGGAGCTGTTTTTT
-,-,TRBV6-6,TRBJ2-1,CASSSLLEGDNEQFF,TGTGCCAGCAGTTCCCTACTGGAGGGAGACAATGAGCAGTTCTTC
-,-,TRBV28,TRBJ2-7,CASSNTGTTEQYF,TGTGCCAGCAGCAATACCGGGACAACCGAGCAGTACTTC
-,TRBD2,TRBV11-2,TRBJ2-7,CASSSGTTGLAGTYEQYF,TGTGCCAGCAGCTCCGGGACAACGGGACTAGCGGGGACCTACGAGCAGTACTTC
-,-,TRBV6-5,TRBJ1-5,CASSYVQGNQPQHF,TGTGCCAGCAGTTACGTCCAGGGCAATCAGCCCCAGCATTTT
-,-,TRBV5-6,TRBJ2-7,CASSSAFYEQYF,TGTGCCAGCAGCTCGGCCTTTTACGAGCAGTACTTC
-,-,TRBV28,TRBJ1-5,CASIDRINQPQHF,TGTGCCAGCATTGACAGGATCAATCAGCCCCAGCATTTT
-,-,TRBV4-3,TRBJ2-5,CASSLQGRETQYF,TGCGCCAGCAGCCTTCAGGGGAGAGAGACCCAGTACTTC
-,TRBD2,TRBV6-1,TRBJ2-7,CASSGLAGGSYEQYF,TGTGCCAGCAGCGGACTAGCGGGAGGGTCCTACGAGCAGTACTTC
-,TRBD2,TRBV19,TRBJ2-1,CASSISGSSVNEQFF,TGTGCCAGTAGTATTAGCGGGTCAAGCGTCAATGAGCAGTTCTTC
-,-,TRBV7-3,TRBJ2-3,CASSLNYRGRIGDTQYF,TGTGCCAGCAGCTTAAATTACCGAGGGAGGATCGGAGATACGCAGTATTTT
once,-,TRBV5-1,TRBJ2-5,CASSAGQPQETQYF,TGCGCCAGCAGCGCGGGACAGCCCCAAGAGACCCAGTACTTC
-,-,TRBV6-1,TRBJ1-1,CASNPFGKNTEAFF,TGTGCCAGCAACCCTTTCGGGAAGAACACTGAAGCTTTCTTT
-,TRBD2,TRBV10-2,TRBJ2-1,CASSETSGRANAYNEQFF,TGCGCCAGCAGTGAGACTAGCGGGAGGGCCAACGCCTACAATGAGCAGTTCTTC
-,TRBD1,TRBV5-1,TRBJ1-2,CASSLSPGQGSSNYGYTF,TGCGCCAGCAGCTTGTCGCCGGGACAGGGATCCTCTAACTATGGCTACACCTTC
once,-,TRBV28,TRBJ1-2,CASSDRLGYTF,TGTGCCAGCAGTGATCGGCTTGGCTACACCTTC
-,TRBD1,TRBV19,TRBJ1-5,CASSIPRGLQPQHF,TGTGCCAGTAGTATCCCCAGGGGGCTTCAGCCCCAGCATTTT
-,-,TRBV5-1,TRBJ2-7,CASRGSLTYEQYF,TGCGCCAGCAGGGGAAGCCTCACCTACGAGCAGTACTTC
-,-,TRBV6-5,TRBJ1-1,CASSYSSSRNTEAFF,TGTGCCAGCAGTTACTCGAGTAGCCGGAACACTGAAGCTTTCTTT
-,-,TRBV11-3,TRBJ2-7,CASSPEQQFTYEQYF,TGTGCCAGCAGCCCCGAGCAGCAGTTCACCTACGAGCAGTACTTC
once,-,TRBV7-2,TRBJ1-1,CASSRPLVNTEAFF,TGTGCCAGCAGCCGACCCCTGGTGAATACTGAAGCTTTCTTT
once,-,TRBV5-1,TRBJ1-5,CASSLGSEDQPQHF,TGCGCCAGCAGCTTGGGATCCGAGGATCAGCCCCAGCATTTT
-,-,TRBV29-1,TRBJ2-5,CSAGGGGGETQYF,TGCAGCGCCGGTGGGGGGGGCGGAGAGACCCAGTACTTC
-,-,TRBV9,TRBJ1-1,CASSVGWQAGTEAFF,TGTGCCAGCAGCGTAGGGTGGCAGGCGGGCACTGAAGCTTTCTTT
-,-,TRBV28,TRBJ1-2,CASSRDTFYGYTF,TGTGCCAGCAGTCGCGACACATTCTATGGCTACACCTTC
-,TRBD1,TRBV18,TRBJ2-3,CASSSTGGITDTQYF,TGTGCCAGCTCATCTACAGGGGGGATCACAGATACGCAGTATTTT
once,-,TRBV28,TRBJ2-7,CASSFVAGVEQYF,TGTGCCAGCAGTTTTGTCGCAGGGGTCGAGCAGTACTTC
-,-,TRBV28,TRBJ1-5,CASSRAGTSQPQHF,TGTGCCAGCAGCCGAGCAGGGACGAGCCAGCCCCAGCATTTT
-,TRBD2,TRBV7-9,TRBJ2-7,CASSFLTSGKEQYF,TGTGCCAGCAGCTTCCTGACTAGCGGGAAAGAGCAGTACTTC
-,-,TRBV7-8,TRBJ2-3,CASSLGLTSTDTQYF,TGTGCCAGCAGCTTAGGGCTTACTAGCACAGATACGCAGTATTTT
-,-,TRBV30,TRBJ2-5,CSWGRETQYF,TGTAGTTGGGGGCGGGAGACCCAGTACTTC
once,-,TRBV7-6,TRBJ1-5,CASSLQADSNQPQHF,TGTGCCAGCAGCTTACAGGCTGATAGCAATCAGCCCCAGCATTTT
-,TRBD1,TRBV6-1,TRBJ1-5,CASSSRDRGNQPQHF,TGTGCCAGCAGTAGCCGGGACAGGGGCAATCAGCCCCAGCATTTT
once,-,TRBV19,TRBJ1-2,CASRTVTKANYGYTF,TGTGCCAGTAGGACGGTCACCAAAGCTAACTATGGCTACACCTTC
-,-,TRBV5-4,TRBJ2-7,CASSLSAGLSYEQYF,TGTGCCAGCAGCTTGTCGGCGGGACTCTCCTACGAGCAGTACTTC
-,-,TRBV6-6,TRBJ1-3,CASSSSSSGNTIYF,-